Included here is one TCR beta chain sequence, with context. This clonotype was observed a single time. Its specific antigen is unknown. No base-level quality is on record; no much larger clone is a single base apart. Counted from cysteine to phenylalanine, this CDR3 has 17 amino acids. Only the CDR3 DNA stays, 51 bases, in frame from base 1. CDR1 and CDR2, looked up from the germline V gene, are SGHAT and FQNNGV. V is trimmed back by 3 bases and J by 0 bases, and the junction contains 7 bases that no gene match accounts for. Donors were about 36 systemically healthy Caucasian individuals from Russia aged roughly 6 to 95 years. Each donor gave about 9.7 milliliters of peripheral blood, drawn into EDTA-treated Vacutainer tubes. PBMCs were isolated by Ficoll-Paque density-gradient centrifugation, with at least 6 million obtained per sample. Trizol reagent was used to extract total RNA from the PBMCs, yielding at least 6 micrograms per sample. The percentages of naive CD45RAhigh/CD27high T cells were determined by flow cytometry on a PBMC aliquot from every donor.

The library came from 5' RACE. Sequenced using an Illumina HiSeq 2500. A second PCR of roughly 7 to 11 cycles was performed with a sample-barcoded 5' primer and a J-beta primer mix. A unique molecular identifier was introduced onto each TCR beta cDNA molecule by a template-switch 5' adaptor carrying 12 random nucleotides. At least 3 million CDR3-containing paired-end reads were obtained from each sample. The Mint cDNA synthesis kit, primed by a TRBC-specific oligonucleotide, was used to synthesize first-strand cDNA from all RNA. Following uracil-DNA glycosylase treatment, all cDNA underwent a first 18-cycle PCR with the universal primers M1SS and BC2_uni_R. The original pipeline was this. Each sample was normalized by randomly selecting 1 million high-quality reads, each carrying a distinct molecular identifier. Reads with shared molecular identifiers were discarded instead of being binned into consensus sequences. MiTCR, with a Q25 quality threshold and the strictest error-elimination algorithm, was used for CDR3 identification, clonotype clustering and error correction. A nonparametric unseen species model with Euler transformation was used to estimate a lower bound on total TCR beta diversity. The public reads were quality trimmed at Q25 with fastp and then assembled into clones with MiXCR by TCRdb, keeping productive beta chains. Duplicate CDR3 protein sequences are folded into a single record with the most common DNA and genes. These V and J calls are TCRdb output, not the study's own analysis. This sample lists over 600,000 distinct CDR3 sequences; 56% were detected once. 25% to 30% of the sample lies in the top ten.

The data were taken from a study of blood T cells in healthy people across ages (dated by TCRdb to between 2014 and 2017). Notes on the research overall: In model experiments, roughly one uniquely barcoded TCR beta cDNA molecule per two T cells was captured by template switching. The study measured age-related changes in TCR beta repertoire diversity using deep sequencing normalized with unique cDNA molecular identifiers. The donors were divided into four age groups: young (average roughly 17 years), middle-aged (approximately 39), aged (roughly 60) and long-lived (about 84). To avoid experimental bias, donors of different ages were randomly spread across the sequencing lanes. Using the same blood draw, the study looked at two additional independent replicas of 1 million unique cDNA reads for two donors, one aged 18 to 30 and the other aged 80 or older.

What the study reported, not specific to this receptor: Conclusive comparison of naive and antigen-experienced compartments was prevented by the profiling of bulk unsorted PBMCs. Donor CMV infection status was unknown, potentially confounding age-related changes in expanded clonotypes. The percentage of naive T cells measured by flow cytometry correlated strongly with observed TCR beta diversity. Total diversity estimates from one million sequenced T cells were considered lower bounds and underestimates. As age increased, observed TCR beta diversity per million T cells dropped in a roughly linear way, and a significant reduction was already evident by age roughly 40. Compared with the aged group, the long-lived group had more naive CD4+ T cells, fewer expanded clones and increased TCR diversity, suggesting age selection.

The sequence is built from TRBV11-2 and TRBJ2-1, with TRBD2 identical over 8 junction bases. The TCR was taken from a middle-aged man in good health. The source material was blood. The nucleotide sequence reads as follows: TGTGCCAGCAGCTTCAACCGCGGGGGGAGCTCCTACAATGAGCAGTTCTTC. It encodes CASSFNRGGSSYNEQFF.